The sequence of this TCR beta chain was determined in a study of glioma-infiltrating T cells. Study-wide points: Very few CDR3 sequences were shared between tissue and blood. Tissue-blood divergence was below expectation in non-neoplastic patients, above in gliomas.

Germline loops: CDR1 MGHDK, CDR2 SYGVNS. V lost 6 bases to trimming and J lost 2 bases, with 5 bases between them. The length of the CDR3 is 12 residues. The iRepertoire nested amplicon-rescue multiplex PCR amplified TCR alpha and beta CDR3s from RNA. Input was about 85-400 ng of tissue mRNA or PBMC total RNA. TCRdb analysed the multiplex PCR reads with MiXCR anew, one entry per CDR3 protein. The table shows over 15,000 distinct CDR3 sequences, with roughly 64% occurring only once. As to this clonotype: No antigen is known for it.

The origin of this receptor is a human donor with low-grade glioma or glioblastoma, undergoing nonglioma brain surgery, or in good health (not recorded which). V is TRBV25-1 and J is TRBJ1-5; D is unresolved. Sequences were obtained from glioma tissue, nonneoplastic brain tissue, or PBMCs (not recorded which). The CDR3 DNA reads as TGTGCCAGCAGGGAAGGCAATCAGCCCCAGCATTTT. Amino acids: CASREGNQPQHF.